This TCR beta chain was observed in a study of OX40 agonist ivuxolimab in advanced cancers. As for the study in general: Eligibility admitted prior anti-PD-1, anti-PD-L1 or anti-CTLA-4 therapy; around 42% had some.

The germline V and J ends were trimmed by 1 base and 2 bases, with 8 bases remaining between them. CDR1 and CDR2 from the germline V gene are SQVTM and ANQGSEA. The CDR3 covers 13 residues. Repertoires were generated with immunoSEQ multiplex PCR, while TCRdb's copy carries only in-frame clones and drops some. Of some 54,000 clones listed, about 88% are singletons. Material: CD4+ or CD8+ T cells sorted from blood, obtained in a trial of the OX40 agonist ivuxolimab. The clonotype comes from an adult with an advanced solid tumor such as melanoma, head and neck, liver or kidney cancer. V usage is TRBV29-1 and J usage is TRBJ1-2; D is perhaps TRBD1 (5 bases). CDR3 protein: CSVEAGTNYGYTF. The CDR3 DNA reads TGCAGCGTTGAAGCAGGGACCAACTATGGCTACACCTTC.